This entry describes one T cell receptor beta chain. One junction end does not reproduce the germline sequence, and a read error may be involved. This sample was taken from a study of cytomegalovirus exposure and HLA in healthy donors. This CDR3 has 13 amino acids. CDR1 is SGDLS, CDR2 YYNGEE, per germline. This PCR relied on a set of 60 Vbeta primers and 13 Jbeta primers. This table comes from immunoSEQ multiplex PCR, and its TCRdb copy is limited to in-frame clones, with some not included. The data show more than 65,000 clones, approximately 80% seen once. The chain recombines TRBV9 with TRBJ2-5; tentative D call: TRBD1 (5 bases). This receptor was identified in a man aged 35 to 55 in good health and CMV-seronegative. Sequencing was done on a sample of PBMCs. CDR3 bases: TGTGCCAGCAGCCCAGGGAATAGAGAGGCCCAGTACTTC. This gives the protein CASSPGNREAQYF.